The T cell receptor (beta chain) described here comes from a study of PD-1 blockade in classical Hodgkin lymphoma. Time point indicated: cycle 4 day 1 (C4D1), after less than 7 weeks of nivolumab. Each of the patients experienced relapse following autologous stem cell transplantation, and their brentuximab vedotin exposure differed. With magnetic negative selection, CD4+ T cells were purified from PBMCs that had been thawed. The assay was immunoSEQ multiplex PCR, and TCRdb's table has in-frame clones only and misses some. Of fewer than 35,000 clones listed, 86% are singletons. Whole-study results and caveats: CD8+ TCR diversity did not rise significantly by C4D1, unlike CD4+.

Comments on this clone: The antigen remains unidentified.

CDR1 and CDR2 from the germline V gene are WNHNN and SYGVQD (reference sequence). The CDR3 extends over 15 amino acids. With 0 bases removed from V and 0 bases from J, the gap between germline ends came to 5 bases. The sequenced sample was CD4+ T cells from blood, obtained before the fourth cycle of nivolumab. The TCR sequence derives from a human donor with classical Hodgkin lymphoma. V gene TRBV10-1 combines with J gene TRBJ2-2; unclear D gene. The CDR3 spells CASSESASNTGELFF. The CDR3 nucleotides are TGCGCCAGCAGTGAGTCGGCTTCGAACACCGGGGAGCTGTTTTTT.